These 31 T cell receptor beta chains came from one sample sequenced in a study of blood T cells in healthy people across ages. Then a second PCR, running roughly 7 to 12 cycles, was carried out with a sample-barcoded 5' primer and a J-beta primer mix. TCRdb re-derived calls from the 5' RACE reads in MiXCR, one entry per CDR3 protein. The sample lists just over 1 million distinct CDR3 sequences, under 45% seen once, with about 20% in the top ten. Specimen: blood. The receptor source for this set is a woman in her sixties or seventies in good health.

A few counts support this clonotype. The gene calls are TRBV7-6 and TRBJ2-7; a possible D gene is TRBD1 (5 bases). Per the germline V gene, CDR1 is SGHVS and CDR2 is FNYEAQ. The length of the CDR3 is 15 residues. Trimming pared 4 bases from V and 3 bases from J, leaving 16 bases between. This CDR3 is CASSSREGAYYEQYF. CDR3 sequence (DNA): TGTGCCAGCAGCTCCAGGGAAGGGGCCTACTACGAGCAGTACTTC.

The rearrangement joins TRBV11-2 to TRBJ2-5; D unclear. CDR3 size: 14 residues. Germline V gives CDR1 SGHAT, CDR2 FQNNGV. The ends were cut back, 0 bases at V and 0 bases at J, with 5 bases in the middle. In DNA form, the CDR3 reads TGTGCCAGCAGCTTAGAACCGTACCAAGAGACCCAGTACTTC. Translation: CASSLEPYQETQYF.

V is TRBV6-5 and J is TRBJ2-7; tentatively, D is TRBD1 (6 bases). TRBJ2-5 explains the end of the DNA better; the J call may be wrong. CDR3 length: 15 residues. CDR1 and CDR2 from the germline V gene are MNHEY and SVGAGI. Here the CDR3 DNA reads TGTGCCAGCAGTTACCGCCGGACAGACAAAGAGACCCAGTACTTC. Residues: CASSYRRTDKETQYF.

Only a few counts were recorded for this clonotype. DNA of the CDR3: TGTGCCAGCAGCCAAGAGCTAGCGGGAGATTCGACAGATACGCAGTATTTT. Amino acids: CASSQELAGDSTDTQYF. The chain recombines TRBV6-2 or TRBV6-3 with TRBJ2-3; 10 positions match TRBD2. Trimming cost V 6 bases and J 3 bases; bases outside gene matches: 12. CDR3 length: 17 amino acids. Germline V gene data show CDR1 as MNHEY and CDR2 as SVGEGT.

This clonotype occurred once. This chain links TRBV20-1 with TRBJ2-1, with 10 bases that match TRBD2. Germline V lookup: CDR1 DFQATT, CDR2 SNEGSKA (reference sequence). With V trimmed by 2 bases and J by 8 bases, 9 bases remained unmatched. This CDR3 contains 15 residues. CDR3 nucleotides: TGCAGTGCTAGACCGGACCTAGCGGGAGCACATGAGCAGTTCTTC. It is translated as CSARPDLAGAHEQFF.

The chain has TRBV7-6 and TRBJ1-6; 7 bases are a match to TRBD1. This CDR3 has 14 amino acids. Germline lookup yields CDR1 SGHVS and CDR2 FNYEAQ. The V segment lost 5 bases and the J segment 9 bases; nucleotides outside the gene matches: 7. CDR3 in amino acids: CASSPEGASSPLHF. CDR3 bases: TGTGCCAGCAGCCCCGAGGGGGCTTCTTCACCCCTCCACTTT.

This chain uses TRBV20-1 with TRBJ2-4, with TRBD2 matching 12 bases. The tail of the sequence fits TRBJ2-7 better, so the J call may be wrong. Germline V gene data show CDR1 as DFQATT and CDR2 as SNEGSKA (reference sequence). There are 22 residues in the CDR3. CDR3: CSARDPITWDSRTSGEWYEQYF. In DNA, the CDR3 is TGCAGTGCTAGAGATCCTATTACTTGGGACAGCCGGACTAGCGGGGAGTGGTACGAGCAGTACTTC.

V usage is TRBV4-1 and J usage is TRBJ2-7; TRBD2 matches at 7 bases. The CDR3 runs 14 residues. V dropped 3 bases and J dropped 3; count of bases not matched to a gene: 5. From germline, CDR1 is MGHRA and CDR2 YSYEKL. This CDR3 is CASSQITSDYEQYF. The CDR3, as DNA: TGCGCCAGCAGCCAGATTACTAGCGACTACGAGCAGTACTTC.

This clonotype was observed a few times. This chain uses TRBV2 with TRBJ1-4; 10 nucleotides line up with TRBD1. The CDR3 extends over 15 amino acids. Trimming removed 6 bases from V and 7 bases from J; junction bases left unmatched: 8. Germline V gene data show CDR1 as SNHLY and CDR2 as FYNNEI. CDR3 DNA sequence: TGTGCCAGCAGCCCGGGACAGGGGTTCGGTGAAAAACTGTTTTTT. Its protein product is CASSPGQGFGEKLFF. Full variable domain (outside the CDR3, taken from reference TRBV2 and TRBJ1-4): EPEVTQTPSHQVTQMGQEVILRCVPISNHLYFYWYRQILGQKVEFLVSFYNNEISEKSEIFDDQFSVERPDGSNFTLKIRSTKLEDSAMYFCASSPGQGFGEKLFFGSGTQLSVL.

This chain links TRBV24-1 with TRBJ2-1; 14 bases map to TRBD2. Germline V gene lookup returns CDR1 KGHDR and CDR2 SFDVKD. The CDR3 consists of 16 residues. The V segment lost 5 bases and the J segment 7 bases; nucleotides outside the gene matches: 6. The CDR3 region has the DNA TGTGCCACCAGTGCCCCGGGACTAGCGGGAGATAATGAGCAGTTCTTC. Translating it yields CATSAPGLAGDNEQFF.

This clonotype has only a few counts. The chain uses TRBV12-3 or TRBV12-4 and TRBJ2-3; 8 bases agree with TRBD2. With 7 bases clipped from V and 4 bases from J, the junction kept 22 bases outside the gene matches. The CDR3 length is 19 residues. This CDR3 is CASTYTSKVKAGDPDTQYF. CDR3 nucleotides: TGTGCCAGCACTTACACTTCTAAAGTCAAAGCGGGAGATCCAGATACGCAGTATTTT.

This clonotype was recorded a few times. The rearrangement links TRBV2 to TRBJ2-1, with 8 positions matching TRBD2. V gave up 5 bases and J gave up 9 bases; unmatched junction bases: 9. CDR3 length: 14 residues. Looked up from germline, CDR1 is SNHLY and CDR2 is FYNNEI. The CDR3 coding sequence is TGTGCCAGCAGTCAGCTGGGGCGGGAGGTTGAGCAGTTCTTC. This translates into CASSQLGREVEQFF.

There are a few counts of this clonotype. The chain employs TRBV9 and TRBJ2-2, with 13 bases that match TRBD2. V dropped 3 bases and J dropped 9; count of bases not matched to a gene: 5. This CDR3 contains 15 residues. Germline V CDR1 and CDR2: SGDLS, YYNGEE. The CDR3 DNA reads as TGTGCCAGCAGCGAGGGACTAGCGGGATCCAGGGAGCTGTTTTTT. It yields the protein CASSEGLAGSRELFF.

The CDR3 DNA follows: TGTGCCAGCAGCGTACTAGCGGGAGTAGGCAATGAGCAGTTCTTC. It specifies CASSVLAGVGNEQFF. This chain links TRBV7-2 with TRBJ2-1, with TRBD2 identical over 11 bases. CDR1 and CDR2 (germline): SGHTA, FQGNSA. V shed 5 bases, J shed 6 bases, and the junction held 6 bases outside the gene matches. This CDR3 has 15 amino acids.

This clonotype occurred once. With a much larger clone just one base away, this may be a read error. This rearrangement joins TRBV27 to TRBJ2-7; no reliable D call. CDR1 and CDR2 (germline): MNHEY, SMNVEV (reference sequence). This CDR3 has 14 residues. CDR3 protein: CASSSHPGRYKQYF. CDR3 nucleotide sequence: TGTGCCAGCAGCTCTCATCCGGGTCGCTACAAGCAGTACTTC.

In DNA, the CDR3 is TGCGCCAGCAGTGTTATTTTCGGGGGAGTGGCGTACAATGAGCAGTTCTTC. This codes for CASSVIFGGVAYNEQFF. This chain uses TRBV10-2 with TRBJ2-1; a possible D gene is TRBD2 (6 bases). The CDR3 loop spans 17 amino acids. The V gene's germline CDR1 is WSHSY and CDR2 SAAADI. Trimming left V 4 bases short and J 4 bases short, with 20 bases between.

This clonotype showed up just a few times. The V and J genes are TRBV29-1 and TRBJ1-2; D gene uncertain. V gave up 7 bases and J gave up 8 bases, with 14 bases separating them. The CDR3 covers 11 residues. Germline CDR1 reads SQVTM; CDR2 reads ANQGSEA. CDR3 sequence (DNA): TGCAGCGGAGGAGTGGGTCCGGGCTACACCTTC. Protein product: CSGGVGPGYTF.

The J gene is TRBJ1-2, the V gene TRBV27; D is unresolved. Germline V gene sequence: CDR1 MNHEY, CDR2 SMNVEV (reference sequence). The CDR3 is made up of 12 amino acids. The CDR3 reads CATRSGNYGYTF. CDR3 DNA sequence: TGTGCTACTAGGTCCGGGAACTATGGCTACACCTTC.

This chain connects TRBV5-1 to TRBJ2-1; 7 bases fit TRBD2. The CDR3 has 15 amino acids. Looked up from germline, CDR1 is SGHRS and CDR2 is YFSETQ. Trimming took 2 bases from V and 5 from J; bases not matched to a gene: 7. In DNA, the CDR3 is TGCGCCAGCAGCTTTGGGCTAGCGGTTGACAATGAGCAGTTCTTC. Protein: CASSFGLAVDNEQFF.

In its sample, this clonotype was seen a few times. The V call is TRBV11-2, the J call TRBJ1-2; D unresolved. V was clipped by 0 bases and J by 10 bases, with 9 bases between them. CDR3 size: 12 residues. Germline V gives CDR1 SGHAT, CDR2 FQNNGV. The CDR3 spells CASSLDRTDYTF. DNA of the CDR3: TGTGCCAGCAGCTTAGATAGGACGGACTACACCTTC.

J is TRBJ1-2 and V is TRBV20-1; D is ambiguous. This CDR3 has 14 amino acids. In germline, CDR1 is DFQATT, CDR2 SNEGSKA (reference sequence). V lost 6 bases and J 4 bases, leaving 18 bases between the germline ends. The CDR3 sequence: CSAEPPRASYGYTF. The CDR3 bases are TGCAGTGCCGAACCGCCGAGGGCTTCCTATGGCTACACCTTC.

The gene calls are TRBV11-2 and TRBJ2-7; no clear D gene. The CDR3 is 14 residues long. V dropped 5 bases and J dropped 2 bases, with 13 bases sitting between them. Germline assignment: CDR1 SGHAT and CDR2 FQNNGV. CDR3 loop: CASSPRWVPYEQYF. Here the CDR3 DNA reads TGTGCCAGCAGCCCCAGATGGGTTCCCTACGAGCAGTACTTC.

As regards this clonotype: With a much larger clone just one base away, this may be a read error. In DNA, the CDR3 is TGTGCCAGCAGTGCCCGGGACATGAACAATGAGCAGTACTTC. The encoded protein is CASSARDMNNEQYF. The chain recombines TRBV6-5 with TRBJ2-7, with TRBD1 as a possible D gene (6 bases). Trimming pared 5 bases from V and 7 bases from J, leaving 18 bases between. In germline, CDR1 is MNHEY, CDR2 SVGAGI. The CDR3 spans 14 residues.

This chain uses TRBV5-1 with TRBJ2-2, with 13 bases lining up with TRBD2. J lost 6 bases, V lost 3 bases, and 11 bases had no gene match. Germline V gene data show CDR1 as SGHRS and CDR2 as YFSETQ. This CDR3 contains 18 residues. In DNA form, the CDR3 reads TGCGCCAGCAGCTCCGGACTAGCGGGGGCGAACTGGGCCGGGGAGCTGTTTTTT. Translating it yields CASSSGLAGANWAGELFF.

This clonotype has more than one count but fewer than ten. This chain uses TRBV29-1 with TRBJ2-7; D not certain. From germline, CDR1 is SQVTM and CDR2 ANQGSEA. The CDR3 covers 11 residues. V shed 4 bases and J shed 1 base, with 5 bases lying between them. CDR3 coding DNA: TGCAGCGTTGTTCAGTCCTACGAGCAGTACTTC. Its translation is CSVVQSYEQYF.

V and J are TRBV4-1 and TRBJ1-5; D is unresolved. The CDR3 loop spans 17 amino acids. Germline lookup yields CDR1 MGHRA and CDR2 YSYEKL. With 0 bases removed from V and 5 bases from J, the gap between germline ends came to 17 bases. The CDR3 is CASSQDWSSGNYQPQHF. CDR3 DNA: TGCGCCAGCAGCCAAGATTGGAGTTCTGGGAATTATCAGCCCCAGCATTTT.

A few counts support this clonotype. CDR3 sequence: CATSLGYEQYF. The DNA for the CDR3 is TGTGCCACCTCGTTGGGCTACGAGCAGTACTTC. This sequence joins TRBV12-3 or TRBV12-4 and TRBJ2-7; D is unresolved. Trimming cost V 10 bases and J 3 bases, with 10 bases left between them. The CDR3 length is 11 residues.

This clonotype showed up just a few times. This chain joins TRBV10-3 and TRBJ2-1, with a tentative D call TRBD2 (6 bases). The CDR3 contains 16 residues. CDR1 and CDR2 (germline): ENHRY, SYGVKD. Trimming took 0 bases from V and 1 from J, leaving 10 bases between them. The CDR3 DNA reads TGTGCCATCAGTGAGTCGCTCGGGACTTCCTACAATGAGCAGTTCTTC. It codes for CAISESLGTSYNEQFF.

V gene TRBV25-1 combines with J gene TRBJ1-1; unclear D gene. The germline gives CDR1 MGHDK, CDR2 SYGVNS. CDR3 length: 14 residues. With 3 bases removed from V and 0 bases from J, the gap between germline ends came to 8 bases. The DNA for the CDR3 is TGTGCCAGCAGTGAGACCGGGTTGAACACTGAAGCTTTCTTT. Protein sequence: CASSETGLNTEAFF.

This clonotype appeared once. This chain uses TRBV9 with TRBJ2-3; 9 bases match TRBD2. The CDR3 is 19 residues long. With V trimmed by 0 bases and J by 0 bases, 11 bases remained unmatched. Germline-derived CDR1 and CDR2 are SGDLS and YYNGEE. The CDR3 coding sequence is TGTGCCAGCAGCGTAGAACTAGCGGGCCGTTCGCCTAGCACAGATACGCAGTATTTT. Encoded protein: CASSVELAGRSPSTDTQYF.

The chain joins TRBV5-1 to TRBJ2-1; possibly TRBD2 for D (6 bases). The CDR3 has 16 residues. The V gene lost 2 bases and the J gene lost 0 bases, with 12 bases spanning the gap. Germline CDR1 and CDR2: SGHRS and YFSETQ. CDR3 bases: TGCGCCAGCAGCTTTGCGGCGGGGAGCTCCTACAATGAGCAGTTCTTC. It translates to CASSFAAGSSYNEQFF.